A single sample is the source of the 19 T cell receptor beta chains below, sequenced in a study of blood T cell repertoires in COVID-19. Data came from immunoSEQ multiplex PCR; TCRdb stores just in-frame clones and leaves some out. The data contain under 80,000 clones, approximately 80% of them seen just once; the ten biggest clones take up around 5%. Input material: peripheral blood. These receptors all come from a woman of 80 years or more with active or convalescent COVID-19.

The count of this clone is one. The CDR3 bases are TGTGCCAGCAGTAGTCAGGGAATGAGTACAGATACGCAGTATTTT. It yields the protein CASSSQGMSTDTQYF. The genes are TRBV2 and TRBJ2-3; maybe TRBD1 (5 bases). Germline V lookup: CDR1 SNHLY, CDR2 FYNNEI. The CDR3 runs 15 residues. V was cut by 5 bases and J by 3 bases, with 15 bases left in between.

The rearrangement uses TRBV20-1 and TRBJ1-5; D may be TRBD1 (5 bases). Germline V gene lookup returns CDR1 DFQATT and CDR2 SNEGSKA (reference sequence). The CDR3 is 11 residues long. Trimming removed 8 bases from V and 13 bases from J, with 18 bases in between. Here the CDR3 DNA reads TGCAGTTCGCTAGGGTTTAGGGGACAGCATTTT. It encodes CSSLGFRGQHF.

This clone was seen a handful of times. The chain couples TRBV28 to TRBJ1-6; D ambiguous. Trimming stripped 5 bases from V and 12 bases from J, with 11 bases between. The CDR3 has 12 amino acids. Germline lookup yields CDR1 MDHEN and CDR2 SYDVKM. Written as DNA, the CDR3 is TGTGCCAGCAGTCTCCTCGGGTTACCCCTCCACTTT. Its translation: CASSLLGLPLHF.

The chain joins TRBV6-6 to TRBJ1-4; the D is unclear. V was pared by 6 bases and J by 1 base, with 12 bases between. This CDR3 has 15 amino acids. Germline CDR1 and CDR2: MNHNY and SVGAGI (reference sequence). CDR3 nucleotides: TGTGCCAGCAGCCCTCGAGGAATAACTAATGAAAAACTGTTTTTT. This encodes CASSPRGITNEKLFF.

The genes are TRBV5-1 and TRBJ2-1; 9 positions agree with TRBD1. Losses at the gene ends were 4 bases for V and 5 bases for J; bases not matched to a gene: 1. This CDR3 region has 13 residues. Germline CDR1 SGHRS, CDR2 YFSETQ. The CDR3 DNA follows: TGCGCCAGCAGCCGGACAGGGGACAATGAGCAGTTCTTC. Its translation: CASSRTGDNEQFF.

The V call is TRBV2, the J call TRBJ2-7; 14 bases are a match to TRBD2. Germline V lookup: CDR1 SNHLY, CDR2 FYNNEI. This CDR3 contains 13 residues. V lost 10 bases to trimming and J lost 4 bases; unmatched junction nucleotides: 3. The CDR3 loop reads CATGTSGGYEQYF. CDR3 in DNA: TGTGCCACCGGGACTAGCGGGGGTTACGAGCAGTACTTC.

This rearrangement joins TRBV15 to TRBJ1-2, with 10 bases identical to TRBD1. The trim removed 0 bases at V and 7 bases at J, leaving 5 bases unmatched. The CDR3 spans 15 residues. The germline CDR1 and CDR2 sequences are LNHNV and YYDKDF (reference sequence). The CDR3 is CATSRDGTGVAGYTF. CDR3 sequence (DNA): TGTGCCACCAGCAGAGATGGGACAGGGGTTGCTGGCTACACCTTC.

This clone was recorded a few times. The CDR3 nucleotides are TGTGCCAGCAGCTTAGAACTCGGGGAGCTGTTTTTT. It codes for CASSLELGELFF. The gene calls are TRBV7-2 and TRBJ2-2; D is ambiguous. Germline CDR1 reads SGHTA; CDR2 reads FQGNSA. V lost 1 base and J lost 7, with 4 bases in between. The CDR3 loop spans 12 amino acids.

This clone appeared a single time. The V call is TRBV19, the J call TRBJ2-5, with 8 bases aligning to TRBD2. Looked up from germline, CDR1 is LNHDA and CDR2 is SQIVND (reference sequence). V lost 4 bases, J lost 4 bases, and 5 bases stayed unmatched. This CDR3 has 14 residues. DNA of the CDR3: TGTGCCAGTAGTACACGGGAGGGCCGAGAGACCCAGTACTTC. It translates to CASSTREGRETQYF.

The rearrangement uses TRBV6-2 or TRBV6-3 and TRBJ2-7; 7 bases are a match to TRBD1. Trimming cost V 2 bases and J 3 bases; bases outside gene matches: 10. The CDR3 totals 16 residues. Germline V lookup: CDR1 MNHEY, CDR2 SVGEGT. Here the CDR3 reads CASSYGESGQHYEQYF. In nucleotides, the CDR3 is TGTGCCAGCAGTTACGGGGAGTCGGGACAGCACTACGAGCAGTACTTC.

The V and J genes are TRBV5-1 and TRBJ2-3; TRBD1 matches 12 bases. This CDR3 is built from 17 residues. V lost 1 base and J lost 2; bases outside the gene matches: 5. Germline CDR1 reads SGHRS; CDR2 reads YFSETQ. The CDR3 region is CASSLQGTGGFTDTQYF. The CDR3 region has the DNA TGCGCCAGCAGCTTGCAGGGGACAGGGGGCTTCACAGATACGCAGTATTTT.

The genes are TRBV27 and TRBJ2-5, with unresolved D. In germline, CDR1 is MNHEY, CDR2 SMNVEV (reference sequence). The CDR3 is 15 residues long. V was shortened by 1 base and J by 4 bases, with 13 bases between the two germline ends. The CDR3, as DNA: TGTGCCAGCAGTTTATTATCCGCGCCGTCAGAGACCCAGTACTTC. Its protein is CASSLLSAPSETQYF.

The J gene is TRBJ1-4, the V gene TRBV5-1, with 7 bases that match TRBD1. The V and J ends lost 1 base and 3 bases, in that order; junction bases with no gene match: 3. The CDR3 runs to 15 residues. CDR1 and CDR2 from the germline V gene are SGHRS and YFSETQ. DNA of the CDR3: TGCGCCAGCAGCTTGTCGGGACAGTCTAATGAAAAACTGTTTTTT. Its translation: CASSLSGQSNEKLFF.

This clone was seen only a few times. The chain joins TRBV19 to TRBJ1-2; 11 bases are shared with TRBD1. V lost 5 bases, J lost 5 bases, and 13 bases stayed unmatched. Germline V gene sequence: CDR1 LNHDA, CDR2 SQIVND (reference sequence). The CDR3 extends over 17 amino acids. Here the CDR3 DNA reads TGTGCCAGTAGTGTCTCCGGGACAGGGGGAGGAAATTATGGCTACACCTTC. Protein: CASSVSGTGGGNYGYTF.

CDR3 DNA: TGTGCCAGCTCGCAGGCGGTATCGGGACAGGGAGGACACGAGCAGTACTTC. It specifies CASSQAVSGQGGHEQYF. The chain has TRBV18 and TRBJ2-7; 9 bases align to TRBD1. The V and J ends lost 6 bases and 5 bases, in that order; junction bases with no gene match: 17. Germline CDR1 and CDR2: KGHSH and LQKENI. The CDR3 has 17 residues.

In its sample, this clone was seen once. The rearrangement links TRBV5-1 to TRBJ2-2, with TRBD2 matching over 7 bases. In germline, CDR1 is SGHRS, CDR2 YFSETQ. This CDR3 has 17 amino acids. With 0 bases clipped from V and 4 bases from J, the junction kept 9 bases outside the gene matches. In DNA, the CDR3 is TGCGCCAGCAGCTTGGCCCGGGCTAGCGGTCGCACCGGGGAGCTGTTTTTT. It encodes CASSLARASGRTGELFF.

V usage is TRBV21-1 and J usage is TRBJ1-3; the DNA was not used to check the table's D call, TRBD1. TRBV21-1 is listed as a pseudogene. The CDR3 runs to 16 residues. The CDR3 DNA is TGTGCCAGCAGCAAAGGACCCCCGGACAGGGGAAACACCATATATTTT. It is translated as CASSKGPPDRGNTIYF.

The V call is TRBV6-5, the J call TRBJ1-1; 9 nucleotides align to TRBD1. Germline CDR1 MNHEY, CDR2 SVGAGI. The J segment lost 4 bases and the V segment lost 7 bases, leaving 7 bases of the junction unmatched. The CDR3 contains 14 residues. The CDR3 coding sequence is TGTGCCAGCACTAAGGGACAGGGCGGCACTGAAGCTTTCTTT. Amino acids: CASTKGQGGTEAFF.

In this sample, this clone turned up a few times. The CDR3 bases are TGTGCCAGCAGCAAAGCATTAGCGGCGCGCTACGAGCAGTACTTC. This sequence encodes CASSKALAARYEQYF. The rearrangement links TRBV21-1 to TRBJ2-7; the D call in the table, TRBD2, was not verified against the DNA. TRBV21-1 is deemed a pseudogene. The CDR3 has 15 residues.